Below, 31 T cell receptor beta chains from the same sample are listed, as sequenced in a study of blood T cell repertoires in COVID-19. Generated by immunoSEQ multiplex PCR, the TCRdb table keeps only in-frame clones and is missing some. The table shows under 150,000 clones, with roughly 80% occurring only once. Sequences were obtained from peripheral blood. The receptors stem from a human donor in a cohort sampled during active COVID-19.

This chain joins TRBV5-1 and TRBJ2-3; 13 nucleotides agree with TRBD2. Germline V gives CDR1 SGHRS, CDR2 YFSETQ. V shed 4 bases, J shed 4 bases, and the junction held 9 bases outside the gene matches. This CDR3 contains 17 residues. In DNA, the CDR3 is TGCGCCAGCAGCCAAGGGACTAGCGGGGACACGTCAGATACGCAGTATTTT. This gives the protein CASSQGTSGDTSDTQYF.

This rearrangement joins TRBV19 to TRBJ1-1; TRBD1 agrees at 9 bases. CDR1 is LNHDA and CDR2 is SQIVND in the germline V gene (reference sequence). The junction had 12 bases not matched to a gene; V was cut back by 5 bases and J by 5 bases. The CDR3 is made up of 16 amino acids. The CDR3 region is CASSPGQGMTRTEAFF. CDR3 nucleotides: TGTGCCAGTAGTCCGGGACAGGGAATGACTCGAACTGAAGCTTTCTTT.

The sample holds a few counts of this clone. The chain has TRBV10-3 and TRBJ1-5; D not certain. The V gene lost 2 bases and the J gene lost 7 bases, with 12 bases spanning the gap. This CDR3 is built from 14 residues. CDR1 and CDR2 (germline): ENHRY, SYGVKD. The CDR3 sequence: CAISEGRRGQPQHF. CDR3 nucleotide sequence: TGTGCCATCAGTGAGGGCAGGCGCGGGCAGCCCCAGCATTTT.

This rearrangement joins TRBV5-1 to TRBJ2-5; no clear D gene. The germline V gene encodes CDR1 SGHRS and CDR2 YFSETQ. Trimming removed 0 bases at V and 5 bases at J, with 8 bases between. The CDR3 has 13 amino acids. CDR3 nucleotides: TGCGCCAGCAGCTTGGTTCCGCGGGAGACCCAGTACTTC. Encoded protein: CASSLVPRETQYF.

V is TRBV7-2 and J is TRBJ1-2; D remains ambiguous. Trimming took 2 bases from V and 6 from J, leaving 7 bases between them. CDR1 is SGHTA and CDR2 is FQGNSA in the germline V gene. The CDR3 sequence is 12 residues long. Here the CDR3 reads CASSLMRDGYTF. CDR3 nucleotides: TGTGCCAGCAGCTTAATGAGGGATGGCTACACCTTC.

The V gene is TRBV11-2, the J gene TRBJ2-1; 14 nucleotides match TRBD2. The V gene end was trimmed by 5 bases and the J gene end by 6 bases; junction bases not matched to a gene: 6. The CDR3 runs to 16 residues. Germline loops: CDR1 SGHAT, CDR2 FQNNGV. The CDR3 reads CASSQRGTSGGNEQFF. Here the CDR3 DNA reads TGTGCCAGCAGCCAAAGGGGGACTAGCGGGGGCAATGAGCAGTTCTTC.

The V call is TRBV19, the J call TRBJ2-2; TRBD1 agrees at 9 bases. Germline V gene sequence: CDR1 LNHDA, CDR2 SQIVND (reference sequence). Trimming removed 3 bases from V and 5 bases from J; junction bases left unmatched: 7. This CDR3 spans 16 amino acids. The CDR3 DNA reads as TGTGCCAGTAGTATGCGGGGACAGGGAAGAACCGGGGAGCTGTTTTTT. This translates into CASSMRGQGRTGELFF.

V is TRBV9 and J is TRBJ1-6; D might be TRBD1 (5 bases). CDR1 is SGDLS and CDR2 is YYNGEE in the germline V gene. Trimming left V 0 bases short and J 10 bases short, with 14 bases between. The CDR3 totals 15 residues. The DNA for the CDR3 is TGTGCCAGCAGCGTAGGGTCAGGGAGGGGATCACCCCTCCACTTT. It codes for CASSVGSGRGSPLHF. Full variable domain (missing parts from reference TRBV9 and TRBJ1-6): DSGVTQTPKHLITATGQRVTLRCSPRSGDLSVYWYQQSLDQGLQFLIQYYNGEERAKGNILERFSAQQFPDLHSELNLSSLELGDSALYFCASSVGSGRGSPLHFGNGTRLTVT.

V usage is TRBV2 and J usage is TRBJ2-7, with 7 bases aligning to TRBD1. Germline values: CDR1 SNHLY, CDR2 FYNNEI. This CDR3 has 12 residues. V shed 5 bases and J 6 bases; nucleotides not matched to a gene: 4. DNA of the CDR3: TGTGCCAGCAGTCCCGCAGGGGGCGAGCAGTACTTC. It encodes CASSPAGGEQYF.

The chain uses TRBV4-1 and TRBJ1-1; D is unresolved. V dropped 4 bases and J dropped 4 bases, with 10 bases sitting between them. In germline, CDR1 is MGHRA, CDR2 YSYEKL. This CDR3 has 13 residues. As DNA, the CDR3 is TGCGCCAGCAGCCGTCGGGAGGGCACTGAAGCTTTCTTT. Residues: CASSRREGTEAFF.

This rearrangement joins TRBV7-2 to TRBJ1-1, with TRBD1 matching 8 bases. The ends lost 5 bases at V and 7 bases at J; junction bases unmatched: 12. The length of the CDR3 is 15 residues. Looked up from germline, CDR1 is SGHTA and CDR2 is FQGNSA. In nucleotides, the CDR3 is TGTGCCAGCAGCGCAGCAGGGACAGGTTACCGTGAAGCTTTCTTT. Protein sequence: CASSAAGTGYREAFF.

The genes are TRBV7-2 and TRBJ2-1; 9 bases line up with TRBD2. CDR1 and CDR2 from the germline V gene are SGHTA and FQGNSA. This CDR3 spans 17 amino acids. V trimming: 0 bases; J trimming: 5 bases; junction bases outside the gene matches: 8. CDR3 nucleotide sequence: TGTGCCAGCAGCTTAGCGCTCCCTAGCGGGGTAAACAATGAGCAGTTCTTC. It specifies CASSLALPSGVNNEQFF.

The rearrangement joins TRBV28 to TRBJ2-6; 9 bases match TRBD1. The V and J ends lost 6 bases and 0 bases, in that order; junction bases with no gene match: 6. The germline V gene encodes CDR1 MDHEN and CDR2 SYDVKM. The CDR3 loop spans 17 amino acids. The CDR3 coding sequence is TGTGCCAGCAGGGACGGGACAGGGATCTCTGGGGCCAACGTCCTGACTTTC. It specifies CASRDGTGISGANVLTF. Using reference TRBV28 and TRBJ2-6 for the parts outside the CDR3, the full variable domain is DVKVTQSSRYLVKRTGEKVFLECVQDMDHENMFWYRQDPGLGLRLIYFSYDVKMKEKGDIPEGYSVSREKKERFSLILESASTNQTSMYLCASRDGTGISGANVLTFGAGSRLTVL.

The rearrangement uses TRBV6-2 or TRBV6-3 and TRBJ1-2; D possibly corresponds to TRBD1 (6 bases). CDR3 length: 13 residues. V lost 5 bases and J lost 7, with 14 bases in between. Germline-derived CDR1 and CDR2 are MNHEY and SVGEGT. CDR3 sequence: CASSTGYAGGYTF. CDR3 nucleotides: TGTGCCAGCAGTACAGGGTATGCCGGTGGCTACACCTTC.

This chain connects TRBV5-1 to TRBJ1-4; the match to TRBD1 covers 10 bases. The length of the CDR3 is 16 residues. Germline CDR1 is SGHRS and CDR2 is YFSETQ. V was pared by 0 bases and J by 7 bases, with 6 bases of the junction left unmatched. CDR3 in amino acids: CASSLEVGQGFEKLFF. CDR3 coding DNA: TGCGCCAGCAGCTTGGAAGTGGGACAGGGGTTTGAAAAACTGTTTTTT. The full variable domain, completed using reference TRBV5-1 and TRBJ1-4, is KAGVTQTPRYLIKTRGQQVTLSCSPISGHRSVSWYQQTPGQGLQFLFEYFSETQRNKGNFPGRFSGRQFSNSRSEMNVSTLELGDSALYLCASSLEVGQGFEKLFFGSGTQLSVL.

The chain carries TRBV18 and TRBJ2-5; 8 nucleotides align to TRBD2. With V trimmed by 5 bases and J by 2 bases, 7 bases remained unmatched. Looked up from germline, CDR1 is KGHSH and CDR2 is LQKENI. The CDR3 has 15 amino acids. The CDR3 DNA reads TGTGCCAGCTCATCCTCTAGCGGGCCTCAAGAGACCCAGTACTTC. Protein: CASSSSSGPQETQYF.

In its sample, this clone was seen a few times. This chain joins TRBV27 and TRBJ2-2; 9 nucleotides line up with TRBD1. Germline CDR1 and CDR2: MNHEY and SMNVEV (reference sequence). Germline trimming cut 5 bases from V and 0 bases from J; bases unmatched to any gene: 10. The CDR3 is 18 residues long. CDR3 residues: CASSIRGQGLSNTGELFF. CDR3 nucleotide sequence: TGTGCCAGCAGTATTCGGGGACAGGGCCTATCGAACACCGGGGAGCTGTTTTTT.

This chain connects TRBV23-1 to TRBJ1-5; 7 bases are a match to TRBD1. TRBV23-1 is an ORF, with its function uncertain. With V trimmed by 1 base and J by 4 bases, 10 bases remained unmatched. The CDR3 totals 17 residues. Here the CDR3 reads CASSQLERQGKNQPQHF. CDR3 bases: TGCGCCAGCAGTCAATTGGAGAGACAGGGAAAAAATCAGCCCCAGCATTTT.

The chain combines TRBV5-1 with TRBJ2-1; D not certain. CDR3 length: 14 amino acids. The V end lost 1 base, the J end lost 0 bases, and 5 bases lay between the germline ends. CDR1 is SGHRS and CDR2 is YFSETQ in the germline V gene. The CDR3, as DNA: TGCGCCAGCAGCTTGTCTTACTCCTACAATGAGCAGTTCTTC. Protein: CASSLSYSYNEQFF.

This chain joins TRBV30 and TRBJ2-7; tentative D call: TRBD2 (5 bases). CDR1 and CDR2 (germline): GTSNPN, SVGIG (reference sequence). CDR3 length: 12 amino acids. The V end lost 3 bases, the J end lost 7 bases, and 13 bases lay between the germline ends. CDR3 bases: TGTGCCTGGAGCCGGGATTTAGGGGAGCAGTACTTC. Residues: CAWSRDLGEQYF.

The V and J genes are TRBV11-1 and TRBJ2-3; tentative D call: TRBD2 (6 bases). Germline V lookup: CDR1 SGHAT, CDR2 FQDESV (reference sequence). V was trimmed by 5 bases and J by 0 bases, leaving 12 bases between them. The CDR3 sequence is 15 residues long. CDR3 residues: CASSPGLMSTDTQYF. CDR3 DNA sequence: TGTGCCAGCAGCCCGGGACTGATGAGCACAGATACGCAGTATTTT.

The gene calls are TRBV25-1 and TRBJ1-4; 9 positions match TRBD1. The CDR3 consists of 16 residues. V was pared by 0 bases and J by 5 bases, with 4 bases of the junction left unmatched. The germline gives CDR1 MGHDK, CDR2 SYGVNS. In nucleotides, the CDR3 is TGTGCCAGCAGTGAATACGGACAGGGGCTCAATGAAAAACTGTTTTTT. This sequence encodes CASSEYGQGLNEKLFF.

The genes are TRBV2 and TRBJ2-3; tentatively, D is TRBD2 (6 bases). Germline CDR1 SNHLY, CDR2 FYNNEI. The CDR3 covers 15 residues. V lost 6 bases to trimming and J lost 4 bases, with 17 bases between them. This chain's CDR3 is CASSPRGPGPDTQYF. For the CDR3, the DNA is TGTGCCAGCAGCCCGCGGGGCCCCGGCCCAGATACGCAGTATTTT.

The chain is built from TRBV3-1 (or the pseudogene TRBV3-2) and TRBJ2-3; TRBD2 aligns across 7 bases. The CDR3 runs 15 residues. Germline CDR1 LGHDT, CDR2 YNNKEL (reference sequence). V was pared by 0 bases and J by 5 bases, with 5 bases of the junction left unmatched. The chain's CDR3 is CASSQEGGVGDTQYF. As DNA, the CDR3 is TGTGCCAGCAGCCAAGAGGGAGGGGTTGGAGATACGCAGTATTTT.

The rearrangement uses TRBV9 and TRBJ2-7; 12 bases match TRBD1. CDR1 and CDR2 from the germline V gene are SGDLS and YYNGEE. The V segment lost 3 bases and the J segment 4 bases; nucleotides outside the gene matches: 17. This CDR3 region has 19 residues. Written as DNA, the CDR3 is TGTGCCAGCAGCGCTCATCCTCCCGAGGGGACAGGGGGCAGATACGAGCAGTACTTC. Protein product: CASSAHPPEGTGGRYEQYF.

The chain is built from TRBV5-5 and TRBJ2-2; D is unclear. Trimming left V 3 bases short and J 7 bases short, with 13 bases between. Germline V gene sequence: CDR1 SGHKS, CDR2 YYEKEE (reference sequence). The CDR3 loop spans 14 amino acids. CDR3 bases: TGTGCCAGCAGCTCCCACACCACCATCGGGGAGCTGTTTTTT. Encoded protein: CASSSHTTIGELFF.

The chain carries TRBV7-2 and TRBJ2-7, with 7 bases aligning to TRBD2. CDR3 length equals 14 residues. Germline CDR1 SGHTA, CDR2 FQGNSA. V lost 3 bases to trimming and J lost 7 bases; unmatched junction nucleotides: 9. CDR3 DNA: TGTGCCAGCAGCTTCCCCCCCGGGACTAATGAGCAGTACTTC. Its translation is CASSFPPGTNEQYF.

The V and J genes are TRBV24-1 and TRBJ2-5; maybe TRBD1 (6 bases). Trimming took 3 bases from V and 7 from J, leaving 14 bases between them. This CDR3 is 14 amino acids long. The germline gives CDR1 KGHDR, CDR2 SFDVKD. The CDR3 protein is CATSDVQGPGTQYF. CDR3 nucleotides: TGTGCCACCAGTGATGTACAGGGTCCAGGGACCCAGTACTTC.

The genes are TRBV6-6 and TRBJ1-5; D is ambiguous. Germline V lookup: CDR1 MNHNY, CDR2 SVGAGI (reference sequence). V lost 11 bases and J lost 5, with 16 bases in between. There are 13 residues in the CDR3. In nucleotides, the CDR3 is TGTGCCCCCGCCCTGACAAGACATCAGCCCCAGCATTTT. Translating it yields CAPALTRHQPQHF.

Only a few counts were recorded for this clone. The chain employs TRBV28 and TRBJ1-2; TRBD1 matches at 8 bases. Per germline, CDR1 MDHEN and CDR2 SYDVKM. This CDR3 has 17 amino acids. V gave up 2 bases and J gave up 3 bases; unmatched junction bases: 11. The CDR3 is CASSLQSFRTGHYGYTF. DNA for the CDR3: TGTGCCAGCAGTTTACAGTCATTTCGGACAGGGCACTATGGCTACACCTTC.

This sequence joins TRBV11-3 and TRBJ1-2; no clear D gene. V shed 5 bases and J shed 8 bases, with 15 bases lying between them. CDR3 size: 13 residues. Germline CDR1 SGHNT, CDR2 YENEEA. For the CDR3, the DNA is TGTGCCAGCAGCGCGAGTAGAGGAGAAGGCTACACCTTC. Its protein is CASSASRGEGYTF.